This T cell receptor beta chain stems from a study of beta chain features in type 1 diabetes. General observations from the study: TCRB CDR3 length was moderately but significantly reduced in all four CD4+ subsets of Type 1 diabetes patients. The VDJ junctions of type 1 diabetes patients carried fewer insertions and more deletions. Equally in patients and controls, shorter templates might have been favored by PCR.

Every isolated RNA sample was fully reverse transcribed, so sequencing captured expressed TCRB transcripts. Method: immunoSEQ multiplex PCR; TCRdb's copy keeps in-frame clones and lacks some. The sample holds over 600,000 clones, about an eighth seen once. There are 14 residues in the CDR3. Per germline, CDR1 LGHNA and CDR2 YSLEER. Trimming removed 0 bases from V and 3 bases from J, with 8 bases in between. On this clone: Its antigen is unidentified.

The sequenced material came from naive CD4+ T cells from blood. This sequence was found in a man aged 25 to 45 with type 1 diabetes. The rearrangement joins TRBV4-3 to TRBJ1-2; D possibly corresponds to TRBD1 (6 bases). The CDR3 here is CASSQDRGDYGYTF. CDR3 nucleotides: TGCGCCAGCAGCCAAGATAGGGGGGACTATGGCTACACCTTC.